This T cell receptor (beta chain) was captured in a study of cytomegalovirus exposure and HLA in healthy donors. Notes on the study in general: The authors enumerated 150 to 200 TCR beta chains as linked to cytomegalovirus.

A word on this clone: The target antigen is unknown.

This CDR3 comprises 14 residues. CDR1 is SEHNR and CDR2 is FQNEAQ in the germline V gene (reference sequence). V was shortened by 5 bases and J by 6 bases, with 14 bases between the two germline ends. TCRdb keeps only in-frame clones here, not all; method: immunoSEQ multiplex PCR. The sample lists hundreds of thousands of clones; more than 75% were seen once. This receptor was obtained from a man aged 18 to 35 in good health and CMV-seronegative. The V gene is TRBV7-9, the J gene TRBJ1-5; TRBD1 is a possible D gene (5 bases). Sequenced sample: PBMCs. In DNA, the CDR3 is TGTGCCAGCAGCCCTAGCCCGGGGGGTCAGCCCCAGCATTTT. This translates into CASSPSPGGQPQHF. The full variable domain, in which reference TRBV7-9 and TRBJ1-5 provide the parts outside the CDR3, is DTGVSQNPRHKITKRGQNVTFRCDPISEHNRLYWYRQTLGQGPEFLTYFQNEAQLEKSRLLSDRFSAERPKGSFSTLEIQRTEQGDSAMYLCASSPSPGGQPQHFGDGTRLSIL.